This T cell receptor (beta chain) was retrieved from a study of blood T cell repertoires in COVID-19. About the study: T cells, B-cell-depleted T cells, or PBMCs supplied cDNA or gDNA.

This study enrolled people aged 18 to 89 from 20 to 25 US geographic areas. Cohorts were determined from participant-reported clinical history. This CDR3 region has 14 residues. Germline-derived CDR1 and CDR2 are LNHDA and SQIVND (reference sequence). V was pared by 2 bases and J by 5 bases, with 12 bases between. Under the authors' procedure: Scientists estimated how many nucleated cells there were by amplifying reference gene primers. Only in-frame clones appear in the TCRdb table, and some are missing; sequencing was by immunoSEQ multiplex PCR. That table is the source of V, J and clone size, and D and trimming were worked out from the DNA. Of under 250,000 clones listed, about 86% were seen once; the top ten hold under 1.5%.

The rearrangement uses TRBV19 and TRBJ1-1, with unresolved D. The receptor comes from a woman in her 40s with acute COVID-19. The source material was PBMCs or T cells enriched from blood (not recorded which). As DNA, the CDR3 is TGTGCCAGTAGTATACGGACTTCGGGGACTGAAGCTTTCTTT. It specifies CASSIRTSGTEAFF.